This T cell receptor (beta chain) was obtained from a study of PD-1 and CTLA-4 blockade in melanoma (dated by TCRdb to the early 2020s). Turning to the overall study: The study compared how PD-1 blockade and CTLA-4 blockade affected the melanoma-reactive CD8 T cell response in patients with melanoma.

The CDR3, from cysteine to phenylalanine, totals 16 residues. Just CDR3 DNA is preserved here, 48 bases in frame from base 1. The V and J ends are trimmed by 8 bases and 5 bases, leaving 24 bases between them. As encoded in the germline V gene (reference sequence), CDR1 is MNHEY while CDR2 is SMNVEV. This clone was recorded once. Its recognized antigen is unknown. No per-base quality is available; no much larger clone lies one base away. The protocol used for the library was the immunoSEQ multiplex PCR assay. What TCRdb holds here is the immuneACCESS table cut down to in-frame rearrangements. Part of the clones is not present; checked against another copy, under half of the missing clones reflect an unresolved V gene, and the others are unexplained. This sample lists tens of thousands of clones; under 95% were detected once. The ten largest account for approximately 8% of the sample.

Sequencing was performed on CD8+ T cells from peripheral blood, taken from a patient given anti-PD-1 treatment. Recombination linked TRBV27 to TRBJ1-2; the D gene identity is not certain. The clonotype comes from a human donor with melanoma. The CDR3 region reads CASCRTLDCALYGYTF. The DNA is as follows: TGTGCCAGCTGCCGGACCCTGGATTGCGCCCTATATGGCTACACCTTC.